This record concerns one TCR beta chain sequence. Allocation to cohorts depended on clinical history reported by the participants. For recovered donors of Cohort 3, there were two negative PCRs, clearance, or symptom resolution. The sample originates from a study of blood T cell repertoires in COVID-19. The wider study: PBMCs, B-cell-depleted T cells, or T cells provided the cDNA or gDNA that made up the material.

The length of the CDR3 is 16 residues. Trimming removed 3 bases at V and 2 bases at J, with 17 bases between. Germline lookup yields CDR1 KGHSH and CDR2 LQKENI. Profiling relied on immunoSEQ multiplex PCR, and the TCRdb table lists in-frame clones only, not all of them. The sample shows roughly 300,000 clones, 80% to 90% of them seen only once. Sequencing was done on a sample of PBMCs or T cells enriched from blood (not recorded which). The sequence derives from a young woman who had recovered from COVID-19. The chain carries TRBV18 and TRBJ2-7; a possible D gene is TRBD1 (6 bases). The CDR3 is CASSPTGTPRPYEQYF. The CDR3 DNA is TGTGCCAGCTCACCTACCGGGACACCGAGACCCTACGAGCAGTACTTC.